The next 25 T cell receptor beta chains were all read from a single sample in a study of blood T cells in healthy people across ages. The authors ran a second PCR of about 6 to 12 cycles using a sample-barcoded 5' primer and a J-beta primer mix. MiXCR, run by TCRdb on the 5' RACE reads, gives a single entry per CDR3 protein. The sample has hundreds of thousands of distinct CDR3 sequences, around two fifths seen once. Sequencing was performed on blood. All receptors come from an older man in good health.

This clonotype has at least ten counts. The rearrangement joins TRBV5-5 to TRBJ2-3; perhaps TRBD2 as D (6 bases). CDR3 length: 15 residues. Trimming left V 5 bases short and J 7 bases short, with 20 bases between. The germline V gene has CDR1 SGHKS and CDR2 YYEKEE (reference sequence). CDR3 protein: CASREGSGELYTQYF. The CDR3 bases are TGTGCCAGCAGGGAGGGGTCGGGAGAGTTATATACGCAGTATTTT. The full variable domain, in which reference TRBV5-5 and TRBJ2-3 provide the parts outside the CDR3, is DAGVTQSPTHLIKTRGQQVTLRCSPISGHKSVSWYQQVLGQGPQFIFQYYEKEERGRGNFPDRFSARQFPNYSSELNVNALLLGDSALYLCASREGSGELYTQYFGPGTRLTVL.

This clonotype was found many times. The chain recombines TRBV20-1 with TRBJ1-4; tentatively, D is TRBD1 (5 bases). V was pared by 6 bases and J by 10 bases, with 18 bases between. The germline CDR1 and CDR2 sequences are DFQATT and SNEGSKA (reference sequence). The CDR3 extends over 13 amino acids. The CDR3 is CSAGGGDFGKLFF. The CDR3 coding sequence is TGCAGTGCCGGGGGGGGGGATTTCGGAAAACTGTTTTTT.

This clonotype showed up just a few times. The chain has TRBV4-2 and TRBJ2-1; perhaps TRBD2 as D (6 bases). CDR1 and CDR2 from the germline V gene are LGHNA and YNFKEQ. V was shortened by 4 bases and J by 4 bases, with 17 bases between the two germline ends. This CDR3 comprises 16 residues. DNA for the CDR3: TGTGCCAGCAGCCCCGGACGGGGGAACACTTACAATGAGCAGTTCTTC. It yields the protein CASSPGRGNTYNEQFF.

This chain uses TRBV20-1 with TRBJ2-2; D possibly corresponds to TRBD2 (6 bases). Germline V lookup: CDR1 DFQATT, CDR2 SNEGSKA (reference sequence). V dropped 1 base and J dropped 1 base, with 10 bases sitting between them. This CDR3 is 15 amino acids long. As DNA, the CDR3 is TGCAGTGCTAGAGCAGCGGGTTTGAACACCGGGGAGCTGTTTTTT. Encoded protein: CSARAAGLNTGELFF.

The chain recombines TRBV6-4 with TRBJ1-1, with TRBD1 as a possible D gene (6 bases). Germline V gene data show CDR1 as MRHNA and CDR2 as SNTAGT. V lost 0 bases, J lost 5 bases, and 16 bases lay in between. The CDR3 sequence is 16 residues long. The CDR3 bases are TGTGCCAGCAGTGACTCGCCGACAGGACCGCGGACTGAAGCTTTCTTT. Its translation: CASSDSPTGPRTEAFF.

As concerns this clonotype: An end of the junction differs from the germline gene, which may be a read error. This sequence joins TRBV2 and TRBJ1-5; D perhaps matches TRBD1 (6 bases). The CDR3 contains 15 residues. Germline CDR1 and CDR2: SNHLY and FYNNEI. In DNA form, the CDR3 reads TGCGCCAGCAGTGAAACGGGACACCTAGGCGTGCCCCAGCATTTT. This codes for CASSETGHLGVPQHF. The entire variable domain, with the rest obtained from reference TRBV2 and TRBJ1-5, is as follows: EPEVTQTPSHQVTQMGQEVILRCVPISNHLYFYWYRQILGQKVEFLVSFYNNEISEKSEIFDDQFSVERPDGSNFTLKIRSTKLEDSAMYFCASSETGHLGVPQHFGDGTRLSIL.

The table lists this clonotype with a few counts. The chain joins TRBV9 to TRBJ2-5; 8 bases line up with TRBD1. Germline assignment: CDR1 SGDLS and CDR2 YYNGEE. The V and J ends lost 2 bases and 4 bases, in that order; junction bases with no gene match: 7. The CDR3 runs 15 residues. CDR3 bases: TGTGCCAGCAGCGTGGGGGGACAGGAGTCAGAGACCCAGTACTTC. Translated, it gives CASSVGGQESETQYF.

The table lists this clonotype with a few counts. The V and J genes are TRBV11-2 and TRBJ2-4; 8 nucleotides agree with TRBD2. J gave up 2 bases and V 7 bases, and 10 bases lay outside the gene matches. The CDR3 sequence is 16 residues long. From germline, CDR1 is SGHAT and CDR2 FQNNGV. In DNA, the CDR3 is TGTGCCAGCACGCCCCGGGGGGGCGGAACCAAAAACATTCAGTACTTC. Translating gives CASTPRGGGTKNIQYF.

The chain recombines TRBV10-3 with TRBJ2-7, with unresolved D. Germline CDR1 is ENHRY and CDR2 is SYGVKD. V lost 2 bases to trimming and J lost 5 bases, with 4 bases between them. This CDR3 spans 11 amino acids. CDR3 nucleotide sequence: TGTGCCATCAGTGAGGGTAACGAGCAGTACTTC. Translating gives CAISEGNEQYF.

This clonotype was detected once. The V and J genes are TRBV29-1 and TRBJ2-2; 7 positions agree with TRBD2. The ends lost 5 bases at V and 3 bases at J; junction bases unmatched: 9. CDR1 is SQVTM and CDR2 is ANQGSEA in the germline V gene. The CDR3 covers 15 residues. The CDR3 nucleotides read TGCAGCGTTATAGGGGAGCGGGGCGACACCGGGGAGCTGTTTTTT. This gives the protein CSVIGERGDTGELFF.

This chain joins TRBV12-3 or TRBV12-4 and TRBJ1-2, with D possibly matching TRBD1 (5 bases). The CDR3 is made up of 12 amino acids. V lost 8 bases to trimming and J lost 6 bases, with 13 bases between them. The chain's CDR3 is CASGGDFDGYTF. The CDR3, as DNA: TGTGCCAGCGGAGGGGATTTCGATGGCTACACCTTC.

This clonotype was counted only a few times. The chain uses TRBV4-2 and TRBJ2-3, with 11 positions matching TRBD2. V shed 4 bases and J 0 bases; nucleotides not matched to a gene: 15. This CDR3 contains 20 residues. The germline CDR1 and CDR2 sequences are LGHNA and YNFKEQ. The CDR3 bases are TGTGCCAGCAGCCTCGGATCCGGGACTAGCGGAACAAGTAGCACAGATACGCAGTATTTT. Amino acids: CASSLGSGTSGTSSTDTQYF.

J is TRBJ2-3 and V is TRBV2; tentatively, D is TRBD2 (5 bases). Trimming pared 9 bases from V and 6 bases from J, leaving 10 bases between. The CDR3 runs to 11 residues. Germline V lookup: CDR1 SNHLY, CDR2 FYNNEI. The CDR3 protein is CARLAADTQYF. CDR3 sequence (DNA): TGTGCCAGGCTAGCCGCGGATACGCAGTATTTT. The full variable domain, its missing parts supplied by reference TRBV2 and TRBJ2-3, is EPEVTQTPSHQVTQMGQEVILRCVPISNHLYFYWYRQILGQKVEFLVSFYNNEISEKSEIFDDQFSVERPDGSNFTLKIRSTKLEDSAMYFCARLAADTQYFGPGTRLTVL.

A note on this clonotype: A much larger clone differs by one base, so this may be a read error. J is TRBJ2-3 and V is TRBV5-1, with TRBD2 matching over 8 bases. This CDR3 contains 15 residues. Germline V CDR1 and CDR2: SGHRS, YFSETQ. The CDR3 here is CASSVSGSSTDTLYF. CDR3 coding DNA: TGCGCCAGCAGCGTAAGCGGGAGTAGCACAGATACGCTGTATTTT.

The chain couples TRBV6-6 to TRBJ1-3; perhaps TRBD1 as D (6 bases). The CDR3 runs to 16 residues. Germline V gene lookup returns CDR1 MNHNY and CDR2 SVGAGI (reference sequence). Deletions cut 5 bases from V and 4 bases from J, with 18 bases between. The DNA of the CDR3 is TGTGCCAGCAGTCAGAGACAGGTTCTCTCAGGAAACACCATATATTTT. Translating it yields CASSQRQVLSGNTIYF.

This clonotype was counted ten times or more. CDR3 coding DNA: TGTGCCAGCAGCAATTTAGATACGCAGTATTTT. Its protein product is CASSNLDTQYF. The chain is built from TRBV6-2 or TRBV6-3 and TRBJ2-3; no definite D call. CDR3 length: 11 residues. CDR1 is MNHEY and CDR2 is SVGEGT in the germline V gene. The V gene lost 6 bases and the J gene lost 5 bases, with 6 bases spanning the gap.

This clonotype was detected a few times. The V call is TRBV29-1, the J call TRBJ1-4; D uncertain. This CDR3 is built from 16 residues. The germline V gene has CDR1 SQVTM and CDR2 ANQGSEA. With 4 bases removed from V and 0 bases from J, the gap between germline ends came to 15 bases. CDR3 loop: CSVGSQAGATNEKLFF. The CDR3 DNA reads TGCAGCGTTGGGTCGCAGGCCGGCGCAACTAATGAAAAACTGTTTTTT.

Note on this clonotype: The junction differs from germline at one of its ends, possibly a read error. The rearrangement links TRBV20-1 to TRBJ2-4; D may be TRBD2 (6 bases). Germline CDR1 is DFQATT and CDR2 is SNEGSKA (reference sequence). The CDR3 has 14 amino acids. The CDR3 loop reads CSTSSRIAKNIQYF. In DNA, the CDR3 is TGCAGTACTAGCTCAAGGATAGCCAAAAACATTCAGTACTTC.

The J gene is TRBJ1-5, the V gene TRBV6-1, with a weak D call TRBD1 (5 bases). The ends were cut back, 10 bases at V and 0 bases at J, with 22 bases in the middle. The germline CDR1 and CDR2 sequences are MNHNS and SASEGT. The CDR3 consists of 17 residues. The CDR3 bases are TGTGCCACAGCCGGGACGGATGTTACTCTTAGCAATCAGCCCCAGCATTTT. Amino acids: CATAGTDVTLSNQPQHF.

The genes are TRBV15 and TRBJ2-7; TRBD1 matches 10 bases. The CDR3 consists of 14 residues. The germline gives CDR1 LNHNV, CDR2 YYDKDF (reference sequence). Trimming at V came to 2 bases and at J to 4 bases, leaving 2 bases not matched to a gene. CDR3 sequence: CATSRPGQGYEQYF. DNA of the CDR3: TGTGCCACCAGCAGACCGGGACAGGGGTACGAGCAGTACTTC.

The chain uses TRBV6-1 and TRBJ1-1, with TRBD1 matching 9 bases. The CDR3 runs to 15 residues. With V trimmed by 6 bases and J by 1 base, 6 bases remained unmatched. The V gene's germline CDR1 is MNHNS and CDR2 SASEGT. The CDR3 nucleotides are TGTGCCAGCAGGGGGACAGGGCGTCAGAACACTGAAGCTTTCTTT. This gives the protein CASRGTGRQNTEAFF.

This chain uses TRBV15 with TRBJ2-1, with a possible D match to TRBD2 (7 bases). CDR3 size: 13 residues. V lost 2 bases to trimming and J lost 8 bases, with 10 bases between them. Looked up from germline, CDR1 is LNHNV and CDR2 is YYDKDF (reference sequence). The chain's CDR3 is CATSRQGRDEQFF. CDR3 coding DNA: TGTGCCACCAGCAGACAGGGGAGGGATGAGCAGTTCTTC.

This clonotype has just a few counts. The chain recombines TRBV11-2 with TRBJ2-1; unclear D gene. V was pared by 8 bases and J by 0 bases, with 5 bases between. This CDR3 comprises 12 residues. Germline values: CDR1 SGHAT, CDR2 FQNNGV. The CDR3 sequence: CASQISYNEQFF. In DNA, the CDR3 is TGTGCCAGCCAGATCTCCTACAATGAGCAGTTCTTC.

This clonotype was counted many times. The V and J genes are TRBV29-1 and TRBJ1-2; D unresolved. With 5 bases removed from V and 2 bases from J, the gap between germline ends came to 9 bases. CDR1 and CDR2 from the germline V gene are SQVTM and ANQGSEA. This CDR3 is built from 12 residues. The DNA for the CDR3 is TGCAGCGTTATGGACGACAACTATGGCTACACCTTC. Protein product: CSVMDDNYGYTF. The variable domain in full, with the rest retrieved from reference TRBV29-1 and TRBJ1-2, is SAVISQKPSRDICQRGTSLTIQCQVDSQVTMMFWYRQQPGQSLTLIATANQGSEATYESGFVIDKFPISRPNLTFSTLTVSNMSPEDSSIYLCSVMDDNYGYTFGSGTRLTVV.

The V call is TRBV25-1, the J call TRBJ2-5, with D unclear. V was trimmed by 4 bases and J by 5 bases, leaving 11 bases between them. CDR1 and CDR2 (germline): MGHDK, SYGVNS. The CDR3 consists of 13 residues. Written as DNA, the CDR3 is TGTGCCAGCAGTGCTTCCTCAGCGGAGACCCAGTACTTC. Residues: CASSASSAETQYF. Using reference TRBV25-1 and TRBJ2-5 for the parts outside the CDR3, the full variable domain is EADIYQTPRYLVIGTGKKITLECSQTMGHDKMYWYQQDPGMELHLIHYSYGVNSTEKGDLSSESTVSRIRTEHFPLTLESARPSHTSQYLCASSASSAETQYFGPGTRLLVL.